The text below deals with one T cell receptor (beta chain). This entry comes from a study of OX40 agonist ivuxolimab in advanced cancers. Using immunoSEQ multiplex PCR, the repertoire was profiled, and TCRdb retains in-frame clones only, with some absent. Of roughly 80,000 clones in the sample, around 86% were seen once. Germline V gene data show CDR1 as KGHSH and CDR2 as LQKENI. CDR3 length: 15 residues. The V segment lost 6 bases and the J segment 0 bases; nucleotides outside the gene matches: 8. The specimen comprised CD4+ or CD8+ T cells sorted from blood, sampled in a trial of the OX40 agonist ivuxolimab. The TCR comes from an adult with an advanced solid tumor such as melanoma, head and neck, liver or kidney cancer. The chain links TRBV18 to TRBJ2-7, with 7 bases matching TRBD1. CDR3 bases: TGTGCCAGCTCCGCCGGGACAGACCCCTCCTACGAGCAGTACTTC. Its protein is CASSAGTDPSYEQYF.